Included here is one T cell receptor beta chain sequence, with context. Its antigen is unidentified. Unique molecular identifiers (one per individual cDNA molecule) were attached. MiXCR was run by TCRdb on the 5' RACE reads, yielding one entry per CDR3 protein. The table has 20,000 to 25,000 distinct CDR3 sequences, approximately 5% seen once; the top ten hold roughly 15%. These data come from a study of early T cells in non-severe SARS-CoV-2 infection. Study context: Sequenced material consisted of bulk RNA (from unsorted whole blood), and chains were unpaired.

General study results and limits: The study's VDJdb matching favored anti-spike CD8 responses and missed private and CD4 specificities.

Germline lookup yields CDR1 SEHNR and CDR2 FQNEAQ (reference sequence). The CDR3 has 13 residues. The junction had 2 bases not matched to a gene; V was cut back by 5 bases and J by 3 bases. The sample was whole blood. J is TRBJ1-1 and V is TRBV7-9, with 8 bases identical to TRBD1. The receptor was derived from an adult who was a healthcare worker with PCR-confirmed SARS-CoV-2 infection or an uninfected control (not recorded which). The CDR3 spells CASSGGQDTEAFF. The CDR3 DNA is TGTGCCAGCAGCGGGGGACAGGACACTGAAGCTTTCTTT.